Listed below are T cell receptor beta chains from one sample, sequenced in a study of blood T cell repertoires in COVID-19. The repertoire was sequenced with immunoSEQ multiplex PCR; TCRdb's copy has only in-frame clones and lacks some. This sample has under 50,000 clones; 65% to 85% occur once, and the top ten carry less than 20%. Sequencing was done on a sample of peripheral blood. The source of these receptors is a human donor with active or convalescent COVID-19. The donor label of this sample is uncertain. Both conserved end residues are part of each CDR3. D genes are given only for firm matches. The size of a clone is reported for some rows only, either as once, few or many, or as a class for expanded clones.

CSADTTGGNTDTQYF,TGCAGCGCCGACACGACAGGGGGAAACACAGATACGCAGTATTTT,TRBV29-1,TRBD1,TRBJ2-3,few
CASGQEREFYNEQFF,TGTGCCAGCGGACAGGAGCGGGAGTTCTACAATGAGCAGTTCTTC,TRBV27,NA,TRBJ2-1,NA
CASSISQGRETQYF,TGTGCCAGTAGTATCTCGCAGGGGCGAGAGACCCAGTACTTC,TRBV19,NA,TRBJ2-5,NA
CASSFYGREADNEQFF,TGCGCCAGCAGCTTTTACGGGCGGGAGGCGGACAATGAGCAGTTCTTC,TRBV5-1,TRBD2,TRBJ2-1,few
CAWKGQSLASTNEKLFF,TGTGCCTGGAAAGGACAGTCCCTTGCCTCGACTAATGAAAAACTGTTTTTT,TRBV30,NA,TRBJ1-4,NA
CASSQQQGAEGYTF,TGTGCCAGCTCACAACAACAGGGGGCGGAGGGCTACACCTTC,TRBV18,TRBD1,TRBJ1-2,once
CASSLAPGNNSPLHF,TGCGCCAGCAGCTTGGCTCCGGGTAATAATTCACCCCTCCACTTT,TRBV5-1,NA,TRBJ1-6,NA
CASSVDSGRAGEQFF,TGTGCCAGCAGCGTTGATAGCGGGAGGGCCGGTGAGCAGTTCTTC,TRBV9,TRBD2,TRBJ2-1,NA
CASSPWGQAEDTQYF,TGTGCCAGCAGTCCTTGGGGACAGGCTGAAGATACGCAGTATTTT,TRBV28,TRBD1,TRBJ2-3,NA
CASSLSIWDAGGLSSYNEQFF,TGTGCCAGCAGTTTATCGATTTGGGACGCAGGGGGCCTGAGCTCCTACAATGAGCAGTTCTTC,TRBV27,TRBD1,TRBJ2-1,NA
CASSYSGTIIF,TGTGCCAGCAGTTACTCCGGGACTATTATCTTC,TRBV6-5,TRBD2,TRBJ2-7,once
CASSLFSDRGTNGYTF,TGTGCCAGCAGTTTATTTTCCGACAGGGGGACAAATGGCTACACCTTC,TRBV28,TRBD1,TRBJ1-2,NA
CASSLVPEAAKNIQYF,TGTGCCAGCAGCTTAGTCCCGGAGGCTGCCAAAAACATTCAGTACTTC,TRBV11-3,NA,TRBJ2-4,few
CATSRDRNSPLHF,TGTGCCACCAGCAGAGATAGAAATTCACCCCTCCACTTT,TRBV15,NA,TRBJ1-6,once
CASSPIPGHVLNTGELFF,TGTGCCAGCAGCCCCATACCGGGACACGTCTTGAACACCGGGGAGCTGTTTTTT,TRBV11-2,NA,TRBJ2-2,few
CASSYESTPSGDTQYF,TGTGCCAGCAGCTATGAATCCACTCCAAGTGGAGATACGCAGTATTTT,TRBV6-2/TRBV6-3,NA,TRBJ2-3,NA
CSHRDSSYNEQFF,TGCAGCCACCGGGACAGTTCCTACAATGAGCAGTTCTTC,TRBV29-1,TRBD1,TRBJ2-1,NA
CASSGQGYEQYF,TGTGCCAGCAGCGGACAGGGCTACGAGCAGTACTTC,TRBV28,TRBD1,TRBJ2-7,once
CASSPRTSGFRNNEQFF,TGTGCCAGCAGCCCAAGGACTAGCGGGTTCAGGAACAATGAGCAGTTCTTC,TRBV27,TRBD2,TRBJ2-1,NA
CASSQVLNSANSPLHF,TGCGCCAGCAGCCAAGTTCTGAACAGTGCTAATTCACCCCTCCACTTT,TRBV4-3,NA,TRBJ1-6,NA
CASSSGQGAKNIQYF,TGTGCCAGCAGCTCTGGACAGGGGGCCAAAAACATTCAGTACTTC,TRBV5-4,TRBD1,TRBJ2-4,NA
CASSLVVSTSGLGDTQYF,TGTGCCAGCAGCTTAGTAGTCTCCACTAGCGGCCTAGGCGATACGCAGTATTTT,TRBV11-2,TRBD2,TRBJ2-3,NA
CASTLGWKREQYF,TGCGCCAGTACCCTCGGGTGGAAAAGGGAGCAGTACTTC,TRBV23-1,NA,TRBJ2-7,NA
CASSLSFRNGNEQFF,TGTGCCAGCAGTTTATCCTTCAGGAATGGAAATGAGCAGTTCTTC,TRBV27,NA,TRBJ2-1,once
CASSVDRAGANVLTF,TGTGCCAGCAGCGTGGACAGGGCTGGGGCCAACGTCCTGACTTTC,TRBV9,TRBD1,TRBJ2-6,NA
CASSLLGQIWDEQYF,TGTGCCAGCAGCTTATTGGGGCAGATATGGGACGAGCAGTACTTC,TRBV7-2,NA,TRBJ2-7,once
CASTNGGTEAFF,TGTGCCAGCACCAACGGGGGTACTGAAGCTTTCTTT,TRBV6-1,NA,TRBJ1-1,once
CATSRTGEKLFF,TGTGCCACCAGCAGAACAGGCGAAAAACTGTTTTTT,TRBV15,NA,TRBJ1-4,NA
CASSLLVAGGHEQYF,TGTGCCAGCAGCTTGTTGGTAGCGGGTGGCCACGAGCAGTACTTC,TRBV5-8,TRBD2,TRBJ2-7,NA